Following are 10 T cell receptor beta chains from one sample sequenced in a study of CD8 T cells in ankylosing spondylitis. TCRdb called the 5' RACE reads again in MiXCR, with one record for every CDR3 protein. The data contain a few hundred thousand distinct CDR3 sequences, around 25% of them singletons. Sequenced input: blood, either unsorted or a sorted T cell fraction (not recorded which). All receptors come from a male donor with ankylosing spondylitis or in good health (not recorded which).

The chain has TRBV5-1 and TRBJ2-1; 15 positions match TRBD2. J was trimmed by 7 bases and V by 5 bases; bases with no gene match: 1. The CDR3 length is 14 residues. CDR1 is SGHRS, CDR2 YFSETQ, per germline. CDR3 protein: CASSGTSGGNEQFF. In DNA form, the CDR3 reads TGCGCCAGCAGTGGGACTAGCGGGGGGAATGAGCAGTTCTTC.

The genes are TRBV2 and TRBJ2-1; D is ambiguous. This CDR3 has 16 amino acids. The V gene lost 6 bases and the J gene lost 7 bases, with 22 bases spanning the gap. CDR1 SNHLY and CDR2 FYNNEI come from the germline V gene. In DNA form, the CDR3 reads TGTGCCAGCAGGACCTCTGTCGGCAGCCCGAGGAATGAGCAGTTCTTC. This codes for CASRTSVGSPRNEQFF.

This clonotype was counted between two and nine times. The chain carries TRBV12-3 or TRBV12-4 and TRBJ2-5, with 7 bases lining up with TRBD1. The CDR3 is 14 residues long. V trimming: 6 bases; J trimming: 0 bases; junction bases outside the gene matches: 4. The DNA for the CDR3 is TGTGCCAGCAGGAGGGACAGAAACCAAGAGACCCAGTACTTC. This encodes CASRRDRNQETQYF.

This clonotype has only a few counts. This sequence joins TRBV6-1 and TRBJ2-3; D not resolved. Looked up from germline, CDR1 is MNHNS and CDR2 is SASEGT. CDR3 size: 13 residues. V was shortened by 2 bases and J by 11 bases, with 14 bases between the two germline ends. DNA for the CDR3: TGTGCCAGCAGTGAAATCTACCTATACGAGCAGTATTTT. This gives the protein CASSEIYLYEQYF.

The CDR3 reads CASSVGRQYF. The CDR3 DNA is TGTGCCAGCAGCGTTGGGCGACAGTATTTT. The chain employs TRBV12-3 or TRBV12-4 and TRBJ2-3, with D uncertain. The CDR3 extends over 10 amino acids. The germline V and J ends were trimmed by 6 bases and 12 bases, with 10 bases remaining between them.

The chain is built from TRBV15 and TRBJ2-1; perhaps TRBD2 as D (7 bases). V lost 1 base, J lost 0 bases, and 16 bases lay in between. The CDR3 spans 18 residues. Germline CDR1 and CDR2: LNHNV and YYDKDF (reference sequence). The CDR3 reads CATSRGLAGASSYNEQFF. The DNA of the CDR3 is TGTGCCACCAGCAGAGGCCTGGCGGGGGCTAGCTCCTACAATGAGCAGTTCTTC.

This clonotype showed up many times. CDR3 loop: CSALRETQYF. For the CDR3, the DNA is TGCAGCGCCCTCAGGGAGACCCAGTACTTC. The gene calls are TRBV29-1 and TRBJ2-5; D remains ambiguous. Per the germline V gene, CDR1 is SQVTM and CDR2 is ANQGSEA. Trimming stripped 7 bases from V and 5 bases from J, with 8 bases between. CDR3 size: 10 residues. The variable domain in full, with the rest retrieved from reference TRBV29-1 and TRBJ2-5, is SAVISQKPSRDICQRGTSLTIQCQVDSQVTMMFWYRQQPGQSLTLIATANQGSEATYESGFVIDKFPISRPNLTFSTLTVSNMSPEDSSIYLCSALRETQYFGPGTRLLVL.

Ten or more counts support this clonotype. This chain uses TRBV10-3 with TRBJ2-7; TRBD1 aligns across 9 bases. The CDR3 is 11 amino acids. CDR1 ENHRY and CDR2 SYGVKD come from the germline V gene. V was pared by 8 bases and J by 10 bases, with 6 bases of the junction left unmatched. CDR3 amino acids: CAIVGDRAQYF. The DNA for the CDR3 is TGTGCCATCGTCGGGGACAGGGCACAGTACTTC.

Ten or more counts support this clonotype. The V gene is TRBV19, the J gene TRBJ2-5, with D tentatively TRBD2 (5 bases). Looked up from germline, CDR1 is LNHDA and CDR2 is SQIVND (reference sequence). Trimming took 6 bases from V and 2 from J, leaving 13 bases between them. The CDR3 spans 14 residues. CDR3 nucleotides: TGTGCCAGTAGGGACCGAGGGAGACAAGAGACCCAGTACTTC. This encodes CASRDRGRQETQYF.

The chain has TRBV20-1 and TRBJ1-2; 7 bases map to TRBD1. This CDR3 is 15 amino acids long. V dropped 5 bases and J dropped 5; count of bases not matched to a gene: 14. Germline values: CDR1 DFQATT, CDR2 SNEGSKA (reference sequence). CDR3 coding DNA: TGCAGTGCTCCCCGGACAGGAGTTGGTCGGTATGGCTACACCTTC. Translation: CSAPRTGVGRYGYTF.